A single sample is the source of the 18 T cell receptor beta chains below, sequenced in a study of blood T cell repertoires in COVID-19. Clones were read by immunoSEQ multiplex PCR, and TCRdb kept only the in-frame ones, dropping some. The data contain about 120,000 clones, 79% of them singletons. The sequenced material came from peripheral blood. These receptors were obtained from a woman older than 75 with acute or convalescent COVID-19.

The chain combines TRBV7-2 with TRBJ2-5, with 7 bases identical to TRBD2. CDR1 SGHTA and CDR2 FQGNSA come from the germline V gene. CDR3 length: 15 residues. The trim removed 4 bases at V and 2 bases at J, leaving 7 bases unmatched. The CDR3 loop reads CASSSTSGLQETQYF. The CDR3 nucleotides read TGTGCCAGCAGCTCAACGTCGGGACTACAAGAGACCCAGTACTTC. The entire variable domain, with the rest obtained from reference TRBV7-2 and TRBJ2-5, is as follows: GAGVSQSPSNKVTEKGKDVELRCDPISGHTALYWYRQSLGQGLEFLIYFQGNSAPDKSGLPSDRFSAERTGGSVSTLTIQRTQQEDSAVYLCASSSTSGLQETQYFGPGTRLLVL.

The CDR3, as DNA: TGTGCCAGTAACTACAACGGACAGAACTATGGCTACACCTTC. Amino acids: CASNYNGQNYGYTF. V and J are TRBV19 and TRBJ1-2; tentative D call: TRBD1 (6 bases). The CDR3 consists of 14 residues. Germline V gene sequence: CDR1 LNHDA, CDR2 SQIVND (reference sequence). V gave up 7 bases and J gave up 2 bases, with 14 bases separating them.

This clone was counted only a few times. CDR3 loop: CASSLAMESYTF. As DNA, the CDR3 is TGTGCCAGCAGCTTAGCGATGGAGAGCTACACCTTC. The chain uses TRBV7-8 and TRBJ1-2; D gene unclear. The CDR3 contains 12 residues. Germline V CDR1 and CDR2: SGHVS, FQNEAQ. Trimming stripped 0 bases from V and 9 bases from J, with 8 bases between. The variable domain in full, with the rest retrieved from reference TRBV7-8 and TRBJ1-2, is GAGVSQSPRYKVAKRGQDVALRCDPISGHVSLFWYQQALGQGPEFLTYFQNEAQLDKSGLPSDRFFAERPEGSVSTLKIQRTQQEDSAVYLCASSLAMESYTFGSGTRLTVV.

The chain recombines TRBV11-2 with TRBJ2-1; TRBD1 might be the D (6 bases). The germline gives CDR1 SGHAT, CDR2 FQNNGV. The CDR3 runs to 15 residues. Trimming left V 5 bases short and J 7 bases short, with 18 bases between. The CDR3 sequence is CASSQGGGTLNEQFF. For the CDR3, the DNA is TGTGCCAGCAGCCAGGGTGGGGGCACTCTTAATGAGCAGTTCTTC.

The chain employs TRBV30 and TRBJ1-1, with D possibly being TRBD1 (5 bases). The V end was cut by 5 bases, the J end by 0 bases, with 10 bases between. The V gene's germline CDR1 is GTSNPN and CDR2 SVGIG (reference sequence). This CDR3 comprises 13 residues. CDR3 sequence: CAWAPGVNTEAFF. Written as DNA, the CDR3 is TGTGCCTGGGCCCCGGGGGTGAACACTGAAGCTTTCTTT.

This clone has more than one count but fewer than ten. V and J are TRBV5-6 and TRBJ1-2, with D possibly matching TRBD1 (5 bases). The V and J ends lost 1 base and 4 bases respectively, with 11 bases between them. In germline, CDR1 is SGHDT, CDR2 YYEEEE. CDR3 size: 14 residues. The CDR3 is CASSLRQLFYGYTF. The CDR3 DNA reads as TGTGCCAGCAGCTTGCGACAGCTTTTCTATGGCTACACCTTC.

This clone was seen a handful of times. CDR3 nucleotide sequence: TGTGCCAGTAGCCAACAGGTGAACACCGGGGAGCTGTTTTTT. Residues: CASSQQVNTGELFF. The V and J genes are TRBV19 and TRBJ2-2; D perhaps matches TRBD1 (5 bases). The ends were cut back, 6 bases at V and 1 base at J, with 9 bases in the middle. The CDR3 runs to 14 residues. CDR1 is LNHDA and CDR2 is SQIVND in the germline V gene (reference sequence).

The V gene is TRBV6-6, the J gene TRBJ1-2; a possible D gene is TRBD1 (5 bases). In germline, CDR1 is MNHNY, CDR2 SVGAGI (reference sequence). This CDR3 is built from 13 residues. The V end lost 8 bases, the J end lost 8 bases, and 18 bases lay between the germline ends. The CDR3 protein is CASRPGRGEGYTF. The CDR3 region has the DNA TGTGCCAGCCGTCCCGGGAGGGGTGAAGGCTACACCTTC.

The CDR3 loop is CASSVRGESDYGYTF. The CDR3 bases are TGTGCCAGCAGTGTCCGAGGAGAATCCGACTATGGCTACACCTTC. V gene TRBV27 combines with J gene TRBJ1-2, with D uncertain. V lost 5 bases, J lost 3 bases, and 16 bases lay in between. CDR1 is MNHEY and CDR2 is SMNVEV in the germline V gene (reference sequence). The CDR3 has 15 amino acids.

The gene calls are TRBV19 and TRBJ2-3, with 7 bases that match TRBD2. The CDR3 has 14 residues. Germline lookup yields CDR1 LNHDA and CDR2 SQIVND (reference sequence). After removal of 3 bases from V and 3 bases from J, the junction contained 3 bases not matched to a gene. As DNA, the CDR3 is TGTGCCAGTAGTATGGGAGGGGATACAGATACGCAGTATTTT. Translation gives CASSMGGDTDTQYF.

The chain combines TRBV18 with TRBJ1-1, with TRBD1 identical over 9 bases. This CDR3 is 15 amino acids long. Germline V gene lookup returns CDR1 KGHSH and CDR2 LQKENI. The trim removed 6 bases at V and 5 bases at J, leaving 10 bases unmatched. The DNA of the CDR3 is TGTGCCAGCTCCCCAGCACAGGGGGCGCGGACTGAAGCTTTCTTT. Translated: CASSPAQGARTEAFF. The full variable domain, its missing parts supplied by reference TRBV18 and TRBJ1-1, is NAGVMQNPRHLVRRRGQEARLRCSPMKGHSHVYWYRQLPEEGLKFMVYLQKENIIDESGMPKERFSAEFPKEGPSILRIQQVVRGDSAAYFCASSPAQGARTEAFFGQGTRLTVV.

The table lists this clone with a count of one. V is TRBV7-8 and J is TRBJ1-2, with D unresolved. Germline loops: CDR1 SGHVS, CDR2 FQNEAQ. The V end was cut by 6 bases, the J end by 8 bases, with 19 bases between. The CDR3 has 14 residues. The CDR3 sequence: CASSLAPGERGYTF. As DNA, the CDR3 is TGTGCCAGCAGTCTAGCCCCCGGGGAAAGGGGCTACACCTTC.

This chain joins TRBV7-8 and TRBJ1-1, with D perhaps TRBD1 (5 bases). Germline CDR1 is SGHVS and CDR2 is FQNEAQ. The ends were cut back, 1 base at V and 2 bases at J, with 8 bases in the middle. The CDR3 is made up of 14 amino acids. DNA of the CDR3: TGTGCCAGCAGCTTAGGGGGCAGCAACACTGAAGCTTTCTTT. Amino acids: CASSLGGSNTEAFF.

V is TRBV7-8 and J is TRBJ1-3; D is uncertain. The CDR3 sequence is 15 residues long. CDR1 is SGHVS, CDR2 FQNEAQ, per germline. The V end was cut by 8 bases, the J end by 2 bases, with 16 bases between. The DNA for the CDR3 is TGTGCCAGCCGACTCTTTCCGTCTGCTGGAAACACCATATATTTT. It codes for CASRLFPSAGNTIYF.

The V call is TRBV19, the J call TRBJ1-1, with D perhaps TRBD1 (6 bases). The CDR3 loop spans 14 amino acids. Germline-derived CDR1 and CDR2 are LNHDA and SQIVND (reference sequence). The V end was cut by 5 bases, the J end by 1 base, with 11 bases between. DNA of the CDR3: TGTGCCAGTAGTTCAGGACAGTGGAACACTGAAGCTTTCTTT. Amino acids: CASSSGQWNTEAFF.

J is TRBJ2-2 and V is TRBV28; D may be TRBD2 (7 bases). This CDR3 comprises 16 residues. V dropped 6 bases and J dropped 4 bases, with 18 bases sitting between them. The V gene's germline CDR1 is MDHEN and CDR2 SYDVKM. Here the CDR3 DNA reads TGTGCCAGCAGGTCCAACAGGGAGGGTGGCACCGGGGAGCTGTTTTTT. It specifies CASRSNREGGTGELFF.

The gene calls are TRBV18 and TRBJ1-2, with 9 bases lining up with TRBD1. Germline CDR1 is KGHSH and CDR2 is LQKENI. V was clipped by 3 bases and J by 4 bases; unmatched bases: 6. The CDR3 is 15 residues long. CDR3 residues: CASSPRTGESYGYTF. The CDR3 DNA sequence: TGTGCCAGCTCACCGCGGACAGGGGAAAGCTATGGCTACACCTTC.

This rearrangement joins TRBV28 to TRBJ1-5, with D unresolved. There are 13 residues in the CDR3. Germline loops: CDR1 MDHEN, CDR2 SYDVKM. Trimming left V 10 bases short and J 6 bases short, with 16 bases between. The CDR3: CATVRESGQPQHF. CDR3 nucleotide sequence: TGTGCCACCGTCCGGGAGTCGGGTCAGCCCCAGCATTTT.